Listed here are 5 T cell receptor beta chains from one sample, sequenced in a study of vaccination and CD4 T cells after COVID-19. Their antigens remain unidentified. The sample's treatment: approximately nine-day PBMC culture with coronavirus spike peptide pools or control peptides (ViraFEST assay). Sequenced with the Oncomine TCR Beta short-read assay was DNA taken from cultured CD4+ T cells. TCRdb analysed the PCR reads with MiXCR anew, one entry per CDR3 protein. The data show some 10,000 distinct CDR3 sequences, about 40% seen once. The sequenced sample consisted of CD4+ T cells from blood, cultured in vitro. These TCRs come from a human donor who had recovered from COVID-19.

This clonotype has a handful of counts. The chain uses TRBV20-1 and TRBJ2-5, with 10 bases that match TRBD2. Trimming at V came to 0 bases and at J to 2 bases, leaving 6 bases not matched to a gene. CDR1 is DFQATT, CDR2 SNEGSKA, per germline (reference sequence). The CDR3 is made up of 16 amino acids. Here the CDR3 reads CSARESRAGGQETQYF. The CDR3 DNA reads TGCAGTGCTAGAGAATCGCGAGCGGGGGGGCAAGAGACCCAGTACTTC.

The chain has TRBV6-5 and TRBJ1-2, with D maybe TRBD1 (6 bases). V gave up 0 bases and J gave up 5 bases, with 19 bases separating them. Germline V gene sequence: CDR1 MNHEY, CDR2 SVGAGI. The CDR3 sequence is 17 residues long. Here the CDR3 reads CASSYSVRRGLGYGYTF. The CDR3, as DNA: TGTGCCAGCAGTTACTCTGTTCGTAGGGGGTTAGGTTATGGCTACACCTTC.

This chain connects TRBV12-3 or TRBV12-4 to TRBJ1-2; TRBD1 aligns across 12 bases. The CDR3 is made up of 15 amino acids. V was pared by 7 bases and J by 4 bases, with 7 bases of the junction left unmatched. This chain's CDR3 is CASTPGQGAFYGYTF. The CDR3 DNA reads as TGTGCCAGCACCCCGGGACAGGGGGCTTTCTATGGCTACACCTTC.

The gene calls are TRBV2 and TRBJ1-1; D remains unclear. CDR3 length: 15 amino acids. Between the trimmed V and J ends, which lost 1 base and 3 bases, there was a span of 12 bases. Germline values: CDR1 SNHLY, CDR2 FYNNEI. The chain's CDR3 is CASSEELGIYTEAFF. CDR3 in DNA: TGTGCCAGCAGTGAAGAGTTGGGGATTTACACTGAAGCTTTCTTT.

The chain recombines TRBV6-1 with TRBJ1-2; D might be TRBD1 (6 bases). The CDR3 runs 15 residues. CDR1 is MNHNS, CDR2 SASEGT, per germline. V was cut by 6 bases and J by 2 bases, with 16 bases left in between. CDR3 bases: TGTGCCAGCAGACCTAGAAGGACAGAGAACTATGGCTACACCTTC. Translation gives CASRPRRTENYGYTF.